These 10 T cell receptor beta chains originate from one sample sequenced in a study of Graves' ophthalmopathy and Graves' hyperthyroidism. Amplified material comprised TCR beta CDR3 regions derived from RNA transcripts. Amplification began with first-round RT-PCR using HTBI primers, then second-round multiplex PCR was performed. TCRdb analysed the multiplex PCR reads with MiXCR anew, one entry per CDR3 protein. The data contain hundreds of thousands of distinct CDR3 sequences, roughly 41% of them singletons. Sequencing input: peripheral blood. These receptors originate from an adult man with Graves' ophthalmopathy.

The chain recombines TRBV5-6 with TRBJ1-1; D unresolved. The CDR3 runs to 14 residues. Trimming pared 10 bases from V and 4 bases from J, leaving 20 bases between. CDR1 and CDR2 from the germline V gene are SGHDT and YYEEEE. As DNA, the CDR3 is TGTGCCTGGAGTCCCCGACCCCGCGGCACTGAAGCTTTCTTT. As protein: CAWSPRPRGTEAFF.

The V and J genes are TRBV12-3 or TRBV12-4 and TRBJ1-1, with D possibly being TRBD1 (5 bases). This CDR3 region has 17 residues. V was shortened by 3 bases and J by 5 bases, with 22 bases between the two germline ends. Here the CDR3 DNA reads TGTGCCAGCAGTTTGATCTCGGCAGCTACCTGGGGGACTGAAGCTTTCTTT. As protein: CASSLISAATWGTEAFF.

This clonotype was counted at least ten times. The CDR3 nucleotides are TGTGCCAGCAGCTTAGGGGCAGGGCGGAACACTGAAGCTTTCTTT. Its protein product is CASSLGAGRNTEAFF. The rearrangement joins TRBV11-3 to TRBJ1-1; maybe TRBD1 (5 bases). The CDR3 runs 15 residues. The V end lost 1 base, the J end lost 1 base, and 10 bases lay between the germline ends. Germline V gene lookup returns CDR1 SGHNT and CDR2 YENEEA.

Regarding this clonotype: A much larger clonotype is one base distant, so this may be a read error. The J gene is TRBJ1-1, the V gene TRBV5-1; D is perhaps TRBD1 (5 bases). Per the germline V gene, CDR1 is SGHRS and CDR2 is YFSETQ. The CDR3 is 14 amino acids. Trimming left V 4 bases short and J 5 bases short, with 15 bases between. The CDR3 DNA sequence: TGCGCCAGCAGCGTCTTCAGCGAGGGGACTGAAGCTTTCTTT. This translates into CASSVFSEGTEAFF.

This clonotype was picked up one time. One end of the junction varies from germline; a read error may be responsible. CDR3 in amino acids: CAISRVAAPDTGELFF. CDR3 nucleotide sequence: TGTGCCATCAGTCGAGTAGCGGCTCCCGACACCGGGGAGCTGTTTTTT. The chain employs TRBV10-2 and TRBJ2-2; D might be TRBD2 (6 bases). Germline CDR1 reads WSHSY; CDR2 reads SAAADI. This CDR3 comprises 16 residues.

The chain combines TRBV7-3 with TRBJ2-7; 10 bases agree with TRBD2. Losses at the gene ends were 3 bases for V and 5 bases for J; bases not matched to a gene: 7. The CDR3 runs to 15 residues. Germline V gives CDR1 SGHTA, CDR2 FQGTGA. CDR3 in DNA: TGTGCCAGCAGCTTCCTAGCGGGAGTTCTCCACGAGCAGTACTTC. Protein sequence: CASSFLAGVLHEQYF.

The V gene is TRBV29-1, the J gene TRBJ2-3, with 12 bases aligning to TRBD2. CDR1 SQVTM and CDR2 ANQGSEA come from the germline V gene. This CDR3 is 15 amino acids long. V was clipped by 6 bases and J by 5 bases; unmatched bases: 9. CDR3 sequence: CSVYLAGGRQDTQYF. CDR3 coding DNA: TGCAGCGTCTACCTAGCGGGGGGGCGACAAGATACGCAGTATTTT.

This clonotype was counted a few times. The rearrangement joins TRBV9 to TRBJ2-7; D is uncertain. Trimming cost V 2 bases and J 5 bases, with 14 bases left between them. This CDR3 comprises 14 residues. Germline values: CDR1 SGDLS, CDR2 YYNGEE. CDR3 bases: TGTGCCAGCAGCGTTTCTTCAAATAGTAACGAGCAGTACTTC. Its translation is CASSVSSNSNEQYF.

The DNA for the CDR3 is TGCAGCGTTGAATTTTGGGGGGCCCAGTTTTTT. Residues: CSVEFWGAQFF. This chain uses TRBV29-1 with TRBJ1-4; D possibly corresponds to TRBD1 (6 bases). The CDR3 is made up of 11 amino acids. The V end lost 2 bases, the J end lost 16 bases, and 14 bases lay between the germline ends. Germline lookup yields CDR1 SQVTM and CDR2 ANQGSEA.

At least ten counts were recorded for this clonotype. This sequence joins TRBV5-1 and TRBJ1-2, with TRBD1 matching over 9 bases. In germline, CDR1 is SGHRS, CDR2 YFSETQ. The CDR3 is 14 amino acids. The J segment lost 3 bases and the V segment lost 4 bases, leaving 4 bases of the junction unmatched. The CDR3 protein is CASSTGQGDYGYTF. The CDR3 DNA sequence: TGCGCCAGCAGCACGGGACAGGGCGACTATGGCTACACCTTC.